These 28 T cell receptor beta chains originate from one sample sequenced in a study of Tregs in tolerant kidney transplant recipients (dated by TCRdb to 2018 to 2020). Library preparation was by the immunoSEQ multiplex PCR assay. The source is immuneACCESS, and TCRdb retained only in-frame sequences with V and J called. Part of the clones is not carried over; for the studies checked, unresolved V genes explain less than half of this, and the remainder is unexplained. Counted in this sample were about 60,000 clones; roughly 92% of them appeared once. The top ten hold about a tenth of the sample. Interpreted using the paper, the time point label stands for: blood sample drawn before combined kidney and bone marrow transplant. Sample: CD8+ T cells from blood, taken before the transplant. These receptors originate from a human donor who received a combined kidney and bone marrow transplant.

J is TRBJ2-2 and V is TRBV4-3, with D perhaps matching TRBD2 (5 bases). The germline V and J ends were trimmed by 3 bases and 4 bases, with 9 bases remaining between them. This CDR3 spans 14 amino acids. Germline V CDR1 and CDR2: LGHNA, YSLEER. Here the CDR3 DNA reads TGCGCCAGCAGCCAGACTAAATTCACCGGGGAGCTGTTTTTT. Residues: CASSQTKFTGELFF.

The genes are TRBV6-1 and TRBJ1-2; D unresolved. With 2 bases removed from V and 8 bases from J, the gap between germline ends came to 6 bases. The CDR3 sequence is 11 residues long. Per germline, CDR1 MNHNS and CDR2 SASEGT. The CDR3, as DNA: TGTGCCAGCAGTGAAAATCAAGGCTACACCTTC. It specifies CASSENQGYTF.

The CDR3 here is CASSVDSGYGYTF. CDR3 DNA sequence: TGTGCCAGCAGCGTAGACAGTGGGTATGGCTACACCTTC. The J gene is TRBJ1-2, the V gene TRBV13; tentatively, D is TRBD1 (5 bases). Trimming removed 5 bases at V and 5 bases at J, with 12 bases between. The germline CDR1 and CDR2 sequences are PRHDT and FYEKMQ (reference sequence). CDR3 length: 13 residues.

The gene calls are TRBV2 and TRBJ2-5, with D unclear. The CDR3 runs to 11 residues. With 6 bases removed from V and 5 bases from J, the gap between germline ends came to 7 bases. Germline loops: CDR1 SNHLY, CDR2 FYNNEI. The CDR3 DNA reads TGTGCCAGCAGACCGCGGGAGACCCAGTACTTC. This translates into CASRPRETQYF. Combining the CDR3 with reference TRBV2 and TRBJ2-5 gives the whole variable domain EPEVTQTPSHQVTQMGQEVILRCVPISNHLYFYWYRQILGQKVEFLVSFYNNEISEKSEIFDDQFSVERPDGSNFTLKIRSTKLEDSAMYFCASRPRETQYFGPGTRLLVL.

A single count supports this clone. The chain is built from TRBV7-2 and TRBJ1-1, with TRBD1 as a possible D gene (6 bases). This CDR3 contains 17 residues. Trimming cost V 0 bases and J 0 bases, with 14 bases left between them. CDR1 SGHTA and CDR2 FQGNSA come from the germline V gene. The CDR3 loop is CASSLAGQGLMNTEAFF. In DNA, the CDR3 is TGTGCCAGCAGCTTAGCTGGGCAGGGGTTAATGAACACTGAAGCTTTCTTT.

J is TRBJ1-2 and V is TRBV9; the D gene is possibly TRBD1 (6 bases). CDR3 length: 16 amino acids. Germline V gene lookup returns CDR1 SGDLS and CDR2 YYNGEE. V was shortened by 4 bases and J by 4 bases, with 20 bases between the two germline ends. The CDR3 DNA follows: TGTGCCAGCAGCACAAACCACAGGGATTCCCTCTATGGCTACACCTTC. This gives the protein CASSTNHRDSLYGYTF.

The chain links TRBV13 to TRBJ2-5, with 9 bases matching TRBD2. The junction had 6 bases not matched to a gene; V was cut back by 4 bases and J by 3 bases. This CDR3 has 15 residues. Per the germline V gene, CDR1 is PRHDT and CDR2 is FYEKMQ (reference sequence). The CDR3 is CASSSGLANKETQYF. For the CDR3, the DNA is TGTGCCAGCAGCTCCGGACTAGCGAACAAAGAGACCCAGTACTTC.

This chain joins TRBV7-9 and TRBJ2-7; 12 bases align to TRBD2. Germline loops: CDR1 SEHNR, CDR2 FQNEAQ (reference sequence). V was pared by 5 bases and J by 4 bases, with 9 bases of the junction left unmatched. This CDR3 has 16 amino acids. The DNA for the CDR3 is TGTGCCAGCAGCCCCGAGGTAGGACTAGCGGGATACGAGCAGTACTTC. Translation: CASSPEVGLAGYEQYF.

The CDR3 nucleotides are TGTGCCAGCAGCTCCCCAGGGAACACTGAAGCTTTCTTT. Protein product: CASSSPGNTEAFF. V usage is TRBV7-9 and J usage is TRBJ1-1; no definite D call. Trimming took off 4 bases at V and 1 base at J, with 7 bases between the two ends. Per the germline V gene, CDR1 is SEHNR and CDR2 is FQNEAQ (reference sequence). The CDR3 runs 13 residues.

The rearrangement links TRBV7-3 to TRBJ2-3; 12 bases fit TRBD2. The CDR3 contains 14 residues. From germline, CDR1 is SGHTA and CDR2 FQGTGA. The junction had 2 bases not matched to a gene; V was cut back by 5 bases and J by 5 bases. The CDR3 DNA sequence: TGTGCCAGCAGCCCGGGACTAGCGGGAGATACGCAGTATTTT. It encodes CASSPGLAGDTQYF.

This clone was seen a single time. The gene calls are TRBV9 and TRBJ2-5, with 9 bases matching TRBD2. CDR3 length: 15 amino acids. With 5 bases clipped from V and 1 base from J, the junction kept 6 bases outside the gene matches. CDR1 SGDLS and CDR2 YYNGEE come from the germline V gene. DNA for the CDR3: TGTGCCAGCAGTGGGGCGGGAGGGCCCCAAGAGACCCAGTACTTC. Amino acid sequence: CASSGAGGPQETQYF.

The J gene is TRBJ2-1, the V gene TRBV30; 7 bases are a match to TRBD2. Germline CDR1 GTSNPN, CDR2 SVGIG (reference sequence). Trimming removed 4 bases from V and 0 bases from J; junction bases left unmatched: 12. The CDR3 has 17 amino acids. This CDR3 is CAWTQASGESSYNEQFF. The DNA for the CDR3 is TGTGCCTGGACCCAGGCTAGCGGCGAAAGCTCCTACAATGAGCAGTTCTTC.

The CDR3 reads CASSQDRVNYGYTF. The CDR3 DNA reads as TGCGCCAGCAGCCAAGACAGGGTAAACTATGGCTACACCTTC. This chain connects TRBV4-1 to TRBJ1-2; TRBD1 might be the D (5 bases). The CDR3 runs 14 residues. From germline, CDR1 is MGHRA and CDR2 YSYEKL. V was clipped by 0 bases and J by 2 bases, with 7 bases between them.

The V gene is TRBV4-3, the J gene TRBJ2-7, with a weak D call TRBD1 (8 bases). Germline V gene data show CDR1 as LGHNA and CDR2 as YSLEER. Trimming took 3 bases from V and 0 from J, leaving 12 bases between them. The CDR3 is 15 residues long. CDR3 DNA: TGCGCCAGCAGCCAGTACAGGGGGGGCTCCTACGAGCAGTACTTC. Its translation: CASSQYRGGSYEQYF.

For the CDR3, the DNA is TGCAGCGTTGAGGGGGGGACAGGGAGAACTGAAGCTTTCTTT. This sequence encodes CSVEGGTGRTEAFF. V gene TRBV29-1 combines with J gene TRBJ1-1, with 9 bases aligning to TRBD1. Germline lookup yields CDR1 SQVTM and CDR2 ANQGSEA. CDR3 length: 14 residues. J was trimmed by 5 bases and V by 3 bases; bases with no gene match: 7.

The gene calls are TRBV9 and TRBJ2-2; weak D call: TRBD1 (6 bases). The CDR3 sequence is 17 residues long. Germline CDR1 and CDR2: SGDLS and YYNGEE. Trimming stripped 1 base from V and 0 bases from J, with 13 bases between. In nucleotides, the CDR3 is TGTGCCAGCAGCGTACCTCGGGCAGGGGCGAACACCGGGGAGCTGTTTTTT. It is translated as CASSVPRAGANTGELFF.

DNA for the CDR3: TGTGCCAGCAGCGACGGACAACACACTGAAGCTTTCTTT. Its translation: CASSDGQHTEAFF. V gene TRBV9 combines with J gene TRBJ1-1; D possibly corresponds to TRBD1 (5 bases). CDR1 is SGDLS and CDR2 is YYNGEE in the germline V gene. The CDR3 spans 13 residues. V lost 3 bases, J lost 3 bases, and 9 bases lay in between. Variable domain in full (rest from reference TRBV9 and TRBJ1-1): DSGVTQTPKHLITATGQRVTLRCSPRSGDLSVYWYQQSLDQGLQFLIQYYNGEERAKGNILERFSAQQFPDLHSELNLSSLELGDSALYFCASSDGQHTEAFFGQGTRLTVV.

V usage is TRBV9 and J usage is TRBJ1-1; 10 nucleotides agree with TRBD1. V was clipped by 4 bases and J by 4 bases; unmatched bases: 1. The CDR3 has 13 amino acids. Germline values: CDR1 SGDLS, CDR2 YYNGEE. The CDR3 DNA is TGTGCCAGCAGCAGGACAGGGGGCACTGAAGCTTTCTTT. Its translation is CASSRTGGTEAFF.

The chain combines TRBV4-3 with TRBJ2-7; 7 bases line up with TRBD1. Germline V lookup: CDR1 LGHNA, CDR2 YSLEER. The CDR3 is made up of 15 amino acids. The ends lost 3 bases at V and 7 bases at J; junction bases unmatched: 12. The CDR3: CASSQEQGRYREQYF. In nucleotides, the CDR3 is TGCGCCAGCAGCCAGGAACAGGGGCGGTATAGGGAGCAGTACTTC.

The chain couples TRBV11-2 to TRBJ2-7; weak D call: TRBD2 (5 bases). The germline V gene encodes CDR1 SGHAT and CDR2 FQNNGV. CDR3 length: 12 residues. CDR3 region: CAGGNTNYEQYF. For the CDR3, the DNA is TGTGCTGGAGGAAATACAAACTACGAGCAGTACTTC.

Here the CDR3 DNA reads TGTGCCAGCAGTTACTCTAGCGGGAGGGCCTACGAGCAGTACTTC. Protein sequence: CASSYSSGRAYEQYF. The V and J genes are TRBV6-6 and TRBJ2-7, with TRBD2 matching 11 bases. The junction had 0 bases not matched to a gene; V was cut back by 0 bases and J by 2 bases. The CDR3 covers 15 residues. Per germline, CDR1 MNHNY and CDR2 SVGAGI (reference sequence).

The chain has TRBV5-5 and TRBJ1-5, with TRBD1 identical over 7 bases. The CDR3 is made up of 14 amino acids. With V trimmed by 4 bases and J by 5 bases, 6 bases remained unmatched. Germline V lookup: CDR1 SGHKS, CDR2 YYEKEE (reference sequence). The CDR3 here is CASSGGTVDQPQHF. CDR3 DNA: TGTGCCAGCAGCGGAGGGACAGTGGATCAGCCCCAGCATTTT. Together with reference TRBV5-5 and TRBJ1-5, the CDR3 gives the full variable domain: DAGVTQSPTHLIKTRGQQVTLRCSPISGHKSVSWYQQVLGQGPQFIFQYYEKEERGRGNFPDRFSARQFPNYSSELNVNALLLGDSALYLCASSGGTVDQPQHFGDGTRLSIL.

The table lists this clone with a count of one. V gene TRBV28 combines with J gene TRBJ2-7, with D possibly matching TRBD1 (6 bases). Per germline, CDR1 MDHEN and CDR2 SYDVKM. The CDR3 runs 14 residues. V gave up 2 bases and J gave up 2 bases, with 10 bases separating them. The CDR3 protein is CASSLKGVTYEQYF. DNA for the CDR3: TGTGCCAGCAGTTTAAAGGGGGTTACCTACGAGCAGTACTTC.

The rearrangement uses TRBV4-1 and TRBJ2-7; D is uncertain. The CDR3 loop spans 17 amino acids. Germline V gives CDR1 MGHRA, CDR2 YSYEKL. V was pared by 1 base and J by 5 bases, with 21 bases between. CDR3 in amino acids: CASSQATLSRDEDEQYF. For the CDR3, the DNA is TGCGCCAGCAGCCAAGCCACACTGAGCAGAGACGAGGACGAGCAGTACTTC.

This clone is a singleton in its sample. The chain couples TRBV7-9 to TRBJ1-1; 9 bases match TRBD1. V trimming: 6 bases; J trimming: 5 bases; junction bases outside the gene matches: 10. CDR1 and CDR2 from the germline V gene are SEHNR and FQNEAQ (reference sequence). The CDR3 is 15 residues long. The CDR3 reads CASSFNRGRGTEAFF. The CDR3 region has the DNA TGTGCCAGCAGTTTCAACAGGGGGCGGGGAACTGAAGCTTTCTTT.

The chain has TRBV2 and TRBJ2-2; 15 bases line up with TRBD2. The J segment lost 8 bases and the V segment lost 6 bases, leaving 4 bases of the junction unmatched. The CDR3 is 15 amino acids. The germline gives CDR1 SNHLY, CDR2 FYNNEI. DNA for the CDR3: TGTGCCAGCAGGGGGACTAGCGGGAGGCGGGGGGAGCTGTTTTTT. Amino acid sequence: CASRGTSGRRGELFF.

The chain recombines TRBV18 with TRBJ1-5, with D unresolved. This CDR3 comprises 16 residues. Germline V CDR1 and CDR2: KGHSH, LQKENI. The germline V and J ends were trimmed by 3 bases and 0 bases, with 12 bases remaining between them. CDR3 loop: CASSPTGSFSNQPQHF. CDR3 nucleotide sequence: TGTGCCAGCTCACCGACCGGGAGTTTTAGCAATCAGCCCCAGCATTTT.

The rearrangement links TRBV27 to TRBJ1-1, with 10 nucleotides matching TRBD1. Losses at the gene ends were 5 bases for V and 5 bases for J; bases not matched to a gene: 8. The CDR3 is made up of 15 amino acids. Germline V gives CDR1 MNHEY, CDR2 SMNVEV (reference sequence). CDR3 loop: CASSLLPGQGTEAFF. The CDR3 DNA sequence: TGTGCCAGCAGTCTACTCCCGGGACAGGGGACTGAAGCTTTCTTT.